This TCR beta chain emerged from a study of T cells after yellow fever vaccination. Study background: Some fractions had low cell numbers, and these were prepared with SMART-Seq v4 Ultra Low Input. Regarding the study as a whole: Post-booster repertoires contained most primary-vaccination clones again (approximately 97% CD4, around 88% CD8). FACS-sorted repertoires might harbor abundant contaminating clonotypes from the bulk population. Weaker in magnitude, the secondary response showed a faster peak on day 5 versus 15.

Concerning this clonotype: The antigen is not known.

TCRdb used MiXCR to reprocess the 5' RACE reads, holding one entry per CDR3 protein. Of more than 300,000 distinct CDR3 sequences in the sample, around 6.8% were seen once. Source: PBMCs, taken about 49 days after the first yellow fever vaccination. The TCR was taken from a man younger than 30 who received the YFV17D yellow fever vaccine.

The CDR3 protein is CASSEGRISYNEQFF. Here the CDR3 DNA reads TGTGCCAGCAGCGAGGGACGGATCTCCTACAATGAGCAGTTCTTC. V gene TRBV9 combines with J gene TRBJ2-1; D possibly uses TRBD1 or TRBD2 (5 bases each). Germline CDR1 SGDLS, CDR2 YYNGEE. The V end lost 3 bases, the J end lost 0 bases, and 10 bases lay between the germline ends. This CDR3 contains 15 residues.